This entry lists 5 T cell receptor beta chains sequenced from one sample in a study of T cells expressing NK-cell markers. TCRdb reprocessed the 5' RACE reads, keeping one entry per CDR3 protein, no DNA. This table holds 400,000 to 550,000 distinct CDR3 sequences. Sequenced input: blood T cells: a sorted CD56 or NKG2C T cell subset, CD4+ or CD8+ T cells, or bulk PBMC T cells (not recorded which). The origin of the receptors is a woman between 18 and 70 years old in good health.

The V call is TRBV7-9, the J call TRBJ1-1. This CDR3 has 15 amino acids. Per the germline V gene, CDR1 is SEHNR and CDR2 is FQNEAQ (reference sequence). CDR3 amino acids: CASSYQLRVNTEAFF.

V and J are TRBV20-1 and TRBJ1-6. This CDR3 contains 14 residues. CDR1 and CDR2 from the germline V gene are DFQATT and SNEGSKA (reference sequence). The CDR3 loop reads CSAATQLWSYSLHF.

The chain has TRBV20-1 and TRBJ2-1; TCRdb outputs TRBD2, but without DNA this stays unchecked. CDR1 is DFQATT, CDR2 SNEGSKA, per germline (reference sequence). This CDR3 region has 16 residues. The CDR3 sequence: CSAREMVSGSSNEQFF.

This chain connects TRBV6-5 to TRBJ1-6; TCRdb returns TRBD1, unconfirmable since there is no DNA. The CDR3 is 16 amino acids. In germline, CDR1 is MNHEY, CDR2 SVGAGI. CDR3 amino acids: CASSYGGVSYNSPLHF.

This chain links TRBV5-1 with TRBJ2-1. The CDR3 is 15 amino acids. The germline CDR1 and CDR2 sequences are SGHRS and YFSETQ. CDR3 protein: CASSLDLDPTAVQFF.